The source of this TCR beta chain is a study of vaccination effects on CD4 cells after COVID-19. Study-wide context: Vaccine administered to participants consisted of two doses of either BNT162b2 or mRNA-1273.

This CDR3 has 13 amino acids. Germline V gene data show CDR1 as SSHAT and CDR2 as FNYEAQ (reference sequence). TCRdb's copy holds only in-frame clones and misses some; the assay was immunoSEQ multiplex PCR. The sample records about 37,000 clones, around 75% being singletons. CD4+ T cells specific for antigen were expanded with viral peptide pools by the ViraFEST assay before sequencing. The culture ran for 10 to 11 days, and then CD4+ T cells were isolated. SARS-CoV-2 infected the person between March and December 2020, as confirmed by PCR. Both day 3 and day 7 saw half the medium replaced with IL-2 medium. Regarding this clone: The antigen is not known. The junction differs from germline at one of its ends, possibly a read error.

Study outcomes and limitations: Long after vaccination, the clones induced by infection and by vaccine shrank markedly in size.

This specimen was CD4+ T cells from PBMCs cultured with a peptide pool, taken before COVID-19 vaccination. The clonotype originates from a human donor who had a prior SARS-CoV-2 infection. The chain is built from TRBV7-7 and TRBJ2-5; D ambiguous. The CDR3 DNA follows: TGTGCTAGCAGCTTTGGGCTTCAGGAGACCCAGTACTTC. It encodes CASSFGLQETQYF.